This T cell receptor (beta chain) emerged from a study of siplizumab effects on memory and regulatory T cells. Overall study results and limits: Naive T cells were seemingly more diverse than memory cells, and major contributions to the alloresponse seemed to be made by them. Poor capture below about 10^-5 frequency left most alloreactive clones unmapped to unstimulated subsets. The authors could not assign a naive or memory phenotype to roughly 75-95% of proliferating CD4+ or CD8+ clones.

Clones were sequenced by immunoSEQ multiplex PCR, and TCRdb holds only the in-frame ones, with some missing. The sample contains some 97,000 clones, about 90% of which appear only once. This clone was seen just once. Its antigen is not known. The clonotype comes from a human donor in good health. Sequenced: Tregs sorted from blood.

CDR3 sequence reads: CASSQVGRGNTGELFF. For the CDR3, the DNA is TGTGCCAGCAGCCAAGTGGGTAGGGGGAACACCGGGGAGCTGTTTTTT. This chain uses TRBV14 with TRBJ2-2; D may be TRBD1 (5 bases). CDR1 and CDR2 from the germline V gene are SGHDN and FVKESK. CDR3 length equals 16 residues. V lost 1 base and J lost 1, with 10 bases in between.